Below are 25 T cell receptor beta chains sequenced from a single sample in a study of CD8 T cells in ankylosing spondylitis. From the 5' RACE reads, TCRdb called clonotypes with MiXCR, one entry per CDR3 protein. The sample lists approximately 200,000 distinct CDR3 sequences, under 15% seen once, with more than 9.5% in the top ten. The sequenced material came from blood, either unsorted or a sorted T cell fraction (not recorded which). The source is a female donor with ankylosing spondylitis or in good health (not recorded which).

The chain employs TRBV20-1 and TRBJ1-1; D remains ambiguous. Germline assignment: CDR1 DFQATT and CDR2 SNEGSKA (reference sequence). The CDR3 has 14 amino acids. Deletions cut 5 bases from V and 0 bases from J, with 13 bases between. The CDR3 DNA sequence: TGCAGTGCTGAATCGGGCTCAATGAACACTGAAGCTTTCTTT. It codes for CSAESGSMNTEAFF.

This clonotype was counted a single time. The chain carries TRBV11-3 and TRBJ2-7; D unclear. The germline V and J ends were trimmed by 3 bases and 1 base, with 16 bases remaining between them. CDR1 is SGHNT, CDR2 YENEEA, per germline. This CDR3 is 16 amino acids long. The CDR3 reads CASSFRTVPTSYEQYF. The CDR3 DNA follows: TGTGCCAGCAGCTTTCGTACGGTCCCGACTTCCTACGAGCAGTACTTC.

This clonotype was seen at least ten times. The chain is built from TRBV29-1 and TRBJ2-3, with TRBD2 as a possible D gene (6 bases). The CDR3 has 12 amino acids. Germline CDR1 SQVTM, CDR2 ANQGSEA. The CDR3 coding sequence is TGCAGTCACCGGGAGCTCACAGATACGCAGTATTTT. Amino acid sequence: CSHRELTDTQYF.

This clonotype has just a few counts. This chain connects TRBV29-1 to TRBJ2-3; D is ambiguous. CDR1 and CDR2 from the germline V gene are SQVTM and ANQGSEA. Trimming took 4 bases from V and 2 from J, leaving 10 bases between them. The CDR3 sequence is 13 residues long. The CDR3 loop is CSVASSTTDTQYF. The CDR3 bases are TGCAGCGTTGCGAGCAGCACCACAGATACGCAGTATTTT.

CDR3 sequence: CASTYAFRSDPETQYF. The DNA for the CDR3 is TGTGCCAGCACCTACGCATTTCGTAGCGACCCGGAGACCCAGTACTTC. The gene calls are TRBV12-3 or TRBV12-4 and TRBJ2-5; D may be TRBD2 (5 bases). The V gene lost 7 bases and the J gene lost 5 bases, with 23 bases spanning the gap. The CDR3 has 16 residues.

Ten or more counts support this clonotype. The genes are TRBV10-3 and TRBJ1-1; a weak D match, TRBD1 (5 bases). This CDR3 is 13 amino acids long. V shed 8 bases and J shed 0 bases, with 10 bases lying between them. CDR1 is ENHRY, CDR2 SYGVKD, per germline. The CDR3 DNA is TGTGCCATCTTGAGACAGCTGAACACTGAAGCTTTCTTT. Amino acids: CAILRQLNTEAFF.

The CDR3 reads CASRDRALSVGYTF. The CDR3 DNA reads TGTGCCAGCAGGGACCGGGCCCTATCGGTTGGCTACACCTTC. The rearrangement joins TRBV3-1 to TRBJ1-2; no clear D gene. The V and J ends lost 6 bases and 7 bases respectively, with 18 bases between them. Germline CDR1 is LGHDT and CDR2 is YNNKEL (reference sequence). The CDR3 is made up of 14 amino acids. The full variable domain, with the rest looked up from reference TRBV3-1 and TRBJ1-2, is DTAVSQTPKYLVTQMGNDKSIKCEQNLGHDTMYWYKQDSKKFLKIMFSYNNKELIINETVPNRFSPKSPDKAHLNLHINSLELGDSAVYFCASRDRALSVGYTFGSGTRLTVV.

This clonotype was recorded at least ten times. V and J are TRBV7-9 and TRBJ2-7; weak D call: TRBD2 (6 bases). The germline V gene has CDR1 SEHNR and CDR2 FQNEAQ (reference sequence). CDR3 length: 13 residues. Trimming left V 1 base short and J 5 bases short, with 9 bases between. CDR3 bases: TGTGCCAGCAGCTTAGTAGGAGGGAACGAGCAGTACTTC. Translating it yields CASSLVGGNEQYF.

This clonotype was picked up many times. CDR3 sequence reads: CASSPDPGSTDTQYF. The CDR3 bases are TGTGCCAGCAGTCCAGACCCGGGGAGCACAGATACGCAGTATTTT. The J gene is TRBJ2-3, the V gene TRBV5-4, with D possibly being TRBD2 (5 bases). Germline CDR1 is SGHNT and CDR2 is YYREEE (reference sequence). The CDR3 is 15 amino acids. V lost 5 bases, J lost 0 bases, and 13 bases lay in between.

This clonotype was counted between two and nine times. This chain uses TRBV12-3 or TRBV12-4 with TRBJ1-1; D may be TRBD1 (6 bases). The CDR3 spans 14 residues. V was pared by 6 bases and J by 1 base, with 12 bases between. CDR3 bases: TGTGCCAGCAGCTCCGGGACATGGAACACTGAAGCTTTCTTT. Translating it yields CASSSGTWNTEAFF.

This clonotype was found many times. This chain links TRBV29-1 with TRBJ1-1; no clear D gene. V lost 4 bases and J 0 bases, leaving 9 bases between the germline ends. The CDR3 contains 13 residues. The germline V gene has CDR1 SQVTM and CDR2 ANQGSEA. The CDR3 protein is CSVVHSMNTEAFF. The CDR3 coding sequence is TGCAGCGTTGTCCACTCCATGAACACTGAAGCTTTCTTT.

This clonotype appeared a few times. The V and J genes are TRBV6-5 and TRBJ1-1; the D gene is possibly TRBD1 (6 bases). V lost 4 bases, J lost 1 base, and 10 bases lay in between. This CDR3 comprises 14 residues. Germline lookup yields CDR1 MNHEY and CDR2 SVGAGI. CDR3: CASSWQGKNTEAFF. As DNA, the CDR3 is TGTGCCAGCAGTTGGCAGGGGAAGAACACTGAAGCTTTCTTT.

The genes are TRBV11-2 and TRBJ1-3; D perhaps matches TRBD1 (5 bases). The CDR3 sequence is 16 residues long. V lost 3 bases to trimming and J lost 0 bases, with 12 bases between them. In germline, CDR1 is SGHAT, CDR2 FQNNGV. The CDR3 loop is CASSLPGPISGNTIYF. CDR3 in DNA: TGTGCCAGCAGCTTGCCGGGACCGATCTCTGGAAACACCATATATTTT.

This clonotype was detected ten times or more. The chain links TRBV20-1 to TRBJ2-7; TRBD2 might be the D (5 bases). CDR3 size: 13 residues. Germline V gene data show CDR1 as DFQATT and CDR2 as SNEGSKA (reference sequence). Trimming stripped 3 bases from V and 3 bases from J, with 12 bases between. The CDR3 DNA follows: TGCAGTGCTAGGGTCCCAGGACTCTACGAGCAGTACTTC. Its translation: CSARVPGLYEQYF.

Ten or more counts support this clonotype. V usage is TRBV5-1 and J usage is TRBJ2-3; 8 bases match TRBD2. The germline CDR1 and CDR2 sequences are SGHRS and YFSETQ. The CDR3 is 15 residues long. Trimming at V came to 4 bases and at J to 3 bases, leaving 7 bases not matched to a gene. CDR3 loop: CASSPVAGRTDTQYF. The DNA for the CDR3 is TGCGCCAGCAGCCCTGTAGCGGGAAGGACAGATACGCAGTATTTT. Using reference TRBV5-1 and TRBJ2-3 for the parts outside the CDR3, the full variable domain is KAGVTQTPRYLIKTRGQQVTLSCSPISGHRSVSWYQQTPGQGLQFLFEYFSETQRNKGNFPGRFSGRQFSNSRSEMNVSTLELGDSALYLCASSPVAGRTDTQYFGPGTRLTVL.

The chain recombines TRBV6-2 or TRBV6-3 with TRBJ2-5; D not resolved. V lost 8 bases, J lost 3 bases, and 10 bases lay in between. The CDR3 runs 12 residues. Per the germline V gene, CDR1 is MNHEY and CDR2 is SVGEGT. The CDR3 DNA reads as TGTGCCAGCGCAGACTGGGAAGAGACCCAGTACTTC. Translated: CASADWEETQYF.

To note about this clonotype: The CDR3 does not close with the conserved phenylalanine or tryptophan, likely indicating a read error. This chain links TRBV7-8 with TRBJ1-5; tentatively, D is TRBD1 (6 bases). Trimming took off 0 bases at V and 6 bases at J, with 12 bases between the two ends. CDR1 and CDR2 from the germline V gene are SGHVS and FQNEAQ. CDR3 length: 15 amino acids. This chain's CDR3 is CASSLAQGGSQPQHS. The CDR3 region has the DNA TGTGCCAGCAGCTTAGCGCAAGGGGGGAGTCAGCCCCAGCATTCT.

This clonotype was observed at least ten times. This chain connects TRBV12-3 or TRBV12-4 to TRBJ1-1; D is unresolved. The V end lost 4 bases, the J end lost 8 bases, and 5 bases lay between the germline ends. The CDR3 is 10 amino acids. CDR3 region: CASSYGEAFF. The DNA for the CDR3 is TGTGCCAGCAGTTACGGGGAAGCTTTCTTT.

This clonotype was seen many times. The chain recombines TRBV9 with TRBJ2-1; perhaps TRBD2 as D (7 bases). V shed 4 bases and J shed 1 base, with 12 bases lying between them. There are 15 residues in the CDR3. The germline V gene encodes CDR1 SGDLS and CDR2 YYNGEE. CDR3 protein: CASSPGGTSYNEQFF. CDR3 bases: TGTGCCAGCAGCCCCGGGGGGACATCCTACAATGAGCAGTTCTTC.

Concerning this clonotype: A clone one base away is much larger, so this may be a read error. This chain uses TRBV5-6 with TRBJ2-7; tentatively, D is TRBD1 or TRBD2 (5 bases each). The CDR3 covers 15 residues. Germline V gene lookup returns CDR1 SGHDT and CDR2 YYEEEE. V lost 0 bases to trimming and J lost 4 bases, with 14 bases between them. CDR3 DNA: TGTGCCAGCAGCTTGGGGGGACCCATGTTGTACGAGCAGTACTTC. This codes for CASSLGGPMLYEQYF. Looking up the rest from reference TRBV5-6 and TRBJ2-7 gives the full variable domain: DAGVTQSPTHLIKTRGQQVTLRCSPKSGHDTVSWYQQALGQGPQFIFQYYEEEERQRGNFPDRFSGHQFPNYSSELNVNALLLGDSALYLCASSLGGPMLYEQYFGPGTRLTVT.

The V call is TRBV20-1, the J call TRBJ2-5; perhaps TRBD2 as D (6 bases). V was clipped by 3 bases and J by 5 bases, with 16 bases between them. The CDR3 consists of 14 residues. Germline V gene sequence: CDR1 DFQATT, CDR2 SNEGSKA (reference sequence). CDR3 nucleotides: TGCAGTGCTAGTCTATCAGCGGGTGGCGAGACCCAGTACTTC. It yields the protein CSASLSAGGETQYF.

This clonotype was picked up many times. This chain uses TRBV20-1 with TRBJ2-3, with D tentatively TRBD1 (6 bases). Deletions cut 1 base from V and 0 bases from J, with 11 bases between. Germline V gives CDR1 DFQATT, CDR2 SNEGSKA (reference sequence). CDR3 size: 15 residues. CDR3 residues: CSARADRPSTDTQYF. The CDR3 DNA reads TGCAGTGCTAGAGCCGACAGGCCTAGCACAGATACGCAGTATTTT.

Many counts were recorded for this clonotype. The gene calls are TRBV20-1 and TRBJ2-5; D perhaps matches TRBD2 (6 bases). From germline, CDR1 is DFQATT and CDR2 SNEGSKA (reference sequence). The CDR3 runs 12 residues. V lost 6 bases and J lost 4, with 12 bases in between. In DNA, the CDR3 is TGCAGTGCCGGAGGGCCTGGAGAGACCCAGTACTTC. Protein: CSAGGPGETQYF.

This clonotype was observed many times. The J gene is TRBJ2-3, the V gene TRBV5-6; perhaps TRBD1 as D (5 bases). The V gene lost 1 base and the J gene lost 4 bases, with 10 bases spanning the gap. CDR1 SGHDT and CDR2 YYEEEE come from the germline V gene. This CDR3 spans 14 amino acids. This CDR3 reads CASSLPQGADTQYF. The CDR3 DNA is TGTGCCAGCAGCTTGCCACAAGGGGCAGATACGCAGTATTTT.

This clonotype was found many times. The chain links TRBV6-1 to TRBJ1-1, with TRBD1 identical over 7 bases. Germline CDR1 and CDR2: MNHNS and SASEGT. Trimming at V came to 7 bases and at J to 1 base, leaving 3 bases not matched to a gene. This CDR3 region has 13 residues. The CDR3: CASTGQPNTEAFF. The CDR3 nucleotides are TGTGCCAGCACGGGACAGCCGAACACTGAAGCTTTCTTT.